These 20 T cell receptor beta chains share one sample of origin, sequenced in a study of tumor-infiltrating lymphocytes in primary liver carcinoma. A primer matching the constant region was used to make TCR beta cDNA from 500 to 650 ng of total RNA. ARM-PCR, slightly modified, supplied the TCR beta libraries through three nested multiplex PCR rounds. With TRBV1-TRBV30 forward primers and a C-beta reverse primer, the first two PCR rounds were run for approximately 9 cycles each. TCRdb recomputed calls from the multiplex PCR reads with MiXCR, one row per CDR3 protein. The top ten hold roughly 9% of the sample, which has more than 100,000 distinct CDR3 sequences, less than 80% seen once. Co-extraction of both nucleic acids (RNA and DNA) used about 18-34 mg of unsorted bulk tissue. Source material: liver tumor tissue from sampling region 1. The subset was: tumor region T1, superior pole. Receptor source: a woman in her sixties or seventies with primary liver carcinoma and hepatitis B virus infection.

This clonotype occurred many times. J is TRBJ2-7 and V is TRBV11-2, with 10 bases that match TRBD2. Germline V gene data show CDR1 as SGHAT and CDR2 as FQNNGV. The CDR3 loop spans 15 amino acids. After removal of 5 bases from V and 3 bases from J, the junction contained 7 bases not matched to a gene. The CDR3, as DNA: TGTGCCAGCAGCCGAACTAGCGGGACTAACTACGAGCAGTACTTC. It codes for CASSRTSGTNYEQYF.

Remarks on this clonotype: Because it lacks the conserved phenylalanine or tryptophan at the end, this CDR3 is likely a read error. The chain is built from TRBV5-4 and TRBJ2-5; TRBD2 aligns across 12 bases. Germline V CDR1 and CDR2: SGHNT, YYREEE (reference sequence). The length of the CDR3 is 15 residues. CDR3 coding DNA: TGTGCCAGCAGCTTCGGGACTAGCGGGCAAGAGGCCCAGTACCTC. Encoded protein: CASSFGTSGQEAQYL.

As regards this clonotype: A much more abundant neighbour one base away suggests this may be a read error. This chain links TRBV10-2 with TRBJ1-2; no definite D call. V lost 5 bases to trimming and J lost 7 bases, with 20 bases between them. The CDR3 is made up of 15 amino acids. The germline gives CDR1 WSHSY, CDR2 SAAADI. The DNA of the CDR3 is TGCGCCAGCAGTACCGATGGGCAGTGGCTAGGTGGCTACACCTTC. Translation: CASSTDGQWLGGYTF.

Comments on this clonotype: A much larger clone differs by one base, so this may be a read error. V usage is TRBV10-3 and J usage is TRBJ2-7; the D gene is possibly TRBD1 (6 bases). V shed 4 bases and J shed 2 bases, with 12 bases lying between them. This CDR3 has 14 residues. From germline, CDR1 is ENHRY and CDR2 SYGVKD. CDR3 region: CAISADRQAYEQYF. The CDR3 DNA sequence: TGTGCCATCAGTGCCGACAGGCAGGCCTACGAGCAGTACTTC.

This clonotype was seen ten or more times. The rearrangement links TRBV6-6 to TRBJ1-4; the D gene is possibly TRBD1 (5 bases). The V end was cut by 0 bases, the J end by 5 bases, with 13 bases between. Per the germline V gene, CDR1 is MNHNY and CDR2 is SVGAGI (reference sequence). The CDR3 has 16 residues. CDR3 loop: CASSYSPVGRNEKLFF. CDR3 coding DNA: TGTGCCAGCAGTTACTCGCCGGTGGGGCGGAATGAAAAACTGTTTTTT.

This clonotype has a count of ten or more. This may be a read error, as it is one base from a much larger clone. CDR3 sequence reads: CASNEGLGLALYQETQYF. In nucleotides, the CDR3 is TGTGCCAGCAATGAAGGCCTTGGACTAGCCCTGTACCAAGAGACCCAGTACTTC. The V and J genes are TRBV6-1 and TRBJ2-5; 8 bases are shared with TRBD2. CDR1 is MNHNS, CDR2 SASEGT, per germline. The CDR3 covers 18 residues.

The sample holds many counts of this clonotype. The chain joins TRBV6-1 to TRBJ2-6; a possible D gene is TRBD2 (5 bases). V lost 3 bases to trimming and J lost 4 bases, with 13 bases between them. CDR1 is MNHNS and CDR2 is SASEGT in the germline V gene. The CDR3 is 16 amino acids. This CDR3 reads CASSERAPQGANVLTF. CDR3 DNA sequence: TGTGCCAGCAGTGAGAGGGCCCCTCAGGGGGCCAACGTCCTGACTTTC.

The chain links TRBV4-2 to TRBJ2-3, with D tentatively TRBD2 (6 bases). The CDR3 has 19 amino acids. Trimming removed 0 bases at V and 1 base at J, with 20 bases between. Germline lookup yields CDR1 LGHNA and CDR2 YNFKEQ. In DNA, the CDR3 is TGTGCCAGCAGCCAAGATTGGACTATCGGGAACTCGGGCACAGATACGCAGTATTTT. It translates to CASSQDWTIGNSGTDTQYF.

Note on this clonotype: A clone one base away is much larger, so this may be a read error. In this CDR3 the conserved last residue, phenylalanine or tryptophan, is missing, so a read error is likely. J is TRBJ2-2 and V is TRBV12-3 or TRBV12-4; no clear D. This CDR3 is 13 amino acids long. V shed 7 bases and J shed 7 bases, with 13 bases lying between them. CDR3 nucleotides: TGTGCCAGCAAGGACCTTGTTGGCGGGGAGCTGTTTTCT. Amino acids: CASKDLVGGELFS.

The V call is TRBV7-2, the J call TRBJ2-5; 10 bases align to TRBD2. The CDR3 extends over 15 amino acids. Germline-derived CDR1 and CDR2 are SGHTA and FQGNSA. V shed 2 bases and J 5 bases; nucleotides not matched to a gene: 5. The CDR3 sequence: CASSLLAGVWETQYF. The CDR3 nucleotides are TGTGCCAGCAGCTTACTAGCGGGAGTGTGGGAGACCCAGTACTTC.

The table lists this clonotype with many counts. The CDR3 protein is CSADRVYGYTF. Written as DNA, the CDR3 is TGCAGCGCGGACAGGGTTTATGGCTACACCTTC. The chain couples TRBV29-1 to TRBJ1-2, with 8 nucleotides matching TRBD1. The CDR3 sequence is 11 residues long. V lost 7 bases, J lost 5 bases, and 3 bases stayed unmatched. Germline CDR1 reads SQVTM; CDR2 reads ANQGSEA.

Note on this clonotype: This likely comes from a read error, as the CDR3 has no conserved phenylalanine or tryptophan at its end. The chain is built from TRBV12-3 or TRBV12-4 and TRBJ2-6; D may be TRBD1 (5 bases). This CDR3 comprises 15 residues. This CDR3 reads CDSSLAQAGANVLTL. Written as DNA, the CDR3 is TGTGACAGCAGTTTAGCACAGGCCGGGGCCAACGTCCTGACTCTC.

In the case of this clonotype: Germline is not matched at one junction end, which may reflect a read error. The J gene is TRBJ2-3, the V gene TRBV6-4; D might be TRBD2 (6 bases). The CDR3 extends over 15 amino acids. From germline, CDR1 is MRHNA and CDR2 SNTAGT. This chain's CDR3 is CGSSDSGESTDTQYF. For the CDR3, the DNA is TGTGGCAGCAGTGACTCGGGGGAAAGCACAGATACGCAGTATTTT.

On this clonotype: No conserved phenylalanine or tryptophan ends this CDR3, so it is likely a read error. The V gene is TRBV11-3, the J gene TRBJ2-7, with a tentative D call TRBD1 (6 bases). V dropped 5 bases and J dropped 3 bases, with 14 bases sitting between them. This CDR3 has 14 amino acids. Germline V gene sequence: CDR1 SGHNT, CDR2 YENEEA. The CDR3 region has the DNA TGTGCCAGCAGCCTCCGGTACAGGGACTACGAGCAGTACTTA. It specifies CASSLRYRDYEQYL.

The chain recombines TRBV11-2 with TRBJ2-3; D call uncertain. The V gene lost 4 bases and the J gene lost 2 bases, with 13 bases spanning the gap. The CDR3 totals 15 residues. Germline V gene data show CDR1 as SGHAT and CDR2 as FQNNGV. CDR3 region: CASSSAAQNTDTQYF. The DNA for the CDR3 is TGTGCCAGCAGCTCTGCTGCGCAAAACACAGATACGCAGTATTTT. Looking up the rest from reference TRBV11-2 and TRBJ2-3 gives the full variable domain: EAGVAQSPRYKIIEKRQSVAFWCNPISGHATLYWYQQILGQGPKLLIQFQNNGVVDDSQLPKDRFSAERLKGVDSTLKIQPAKLEDSAVYLCASSSAAQNTDTQYFGPGTRLTVL.

A note on this clonotype: A single base separates this from a much larger clone, so it may be a read error. V usage is TRBV6-1 and J usage is TRBJ1-3, with 7 bases lining up with TRBD1. Germline V CDR1 and CDR2: MNHNS, SASEGT. The CDR3 loop spans 17 amino acids. CDR3 nucleotide sequence: TGTGCCAGCAGTGAATGGGCAGGGGACAGCTCTGGAAGCACCATATATTTT. It yields the protein CASSEWAGDSSGSTIYF.

This clonotype was found once. Compared with germline, one end of the junction differs, possibly owing to a read error. The chain employs TRBV11-1 and TRBJ2-3; D could derive from TRBD1 or TRBD2 (5 bases each). CDR1 and CDR2 (germline): SGHAT, FQDESV (reference sequence). This CDR3 contains 15 residues. Here the CDR3 reads CASSLGPERTDTQYF. In nucleotides, the CDR3 is TGCGCCAGCAGCTTGGGACCGGAACGCACGGATACGCAGTATTTT. The complete variable domain, with remaining parts taken from reference TRBV11-1 and TRBJ2-3, reads EAEVAQSPRYKITEKSQAVAFWCDPISGHATLYWYRQILGQGPELLVQFQDESVVDDSQLPKDRFSAERLKGVDSTLKIQPAELGDSAMYLCASSLGPERTDTQYFGPGTRLTVL.

As concerns this clonotype: A junction end diverges from the germline sequence, so it may reflect a read error. The rearrangement uses TRBV12-3 or TRBV12-4 and TRBJ2-1; 8 bases map to TRBD2. The CDR3 sequence is 15 residues long. The CDR3 sequence: CASSPSGSRFNEQFF. CDR3 coding DNA: TGTGCTAGCAGCCCGAGCGGGAGCCGCTTCAATGAGCAGTTCTTC.

In regard to this clonotype: A much larger clone differs from this one at a single base, so this may be a read error. The chain links TRBV5-1 to TRBJ2-5; D tentatively fits TRBD1 or TRBD2 (5 bases each). V was cut by 4 bases and J by 2 bases, with 12 bases left in between. The V gene's germline CDR1 is SGHRS and CDR2 YFSETQ. The CDR3 is 14 residues long. The CDR3 is CASSGASRQETQYF. The CDR3 coding sequence is TGCGCCAGCAGCGGGGCTAGCAGACAAGAGACCCAGTACTTC.

This clonotype came up many times. The chain has TRBV29-1 and TRBJ2-2, with D perhaps matching TRBD2 (6 bases). Per germline, CDR1 SQVTM and CDR2 ANQGSEA. The ends were cut back, 6 bases at V and 6 bases at J, with 11 bases in the middle. The CDR3 has 12 amino acids. For the CDR3, the DNA is TGCAGCGTGACTAGTGGCGCCGGGGAGCTGTTTTTT. It encodes CSVTSGAGELFF.